This T cell receptor beta chain originates from a study of neurological immune-mediated disorders. Each TCR transcript was tagged with a 10-nucleotide random UMI during 5'RACE. Over 160 million TCR-beta sequences from 15-18 subjects were obtained in each sequencing run. TCRdb analysed the 5' RACE reads with MiXCR anew, one entry per CDR3 protein. The repertoire holds under 85,000 distinct CDR3 sequences, with about 14% as singletons. This clonotype occurred many times. The ends were cut back, 3 bases at V and 1 base at J, with 11 bases in the middle. CDR3 length: 15 amino acids. Germline CDR1 reads SGHAT; CDR2 reads FQNNGV.

The sample comprised PBMCs. This clonotype was sampled from a woman between 50 and 59 years old in good health. The J gene is TRBJ2-3, the V gene TRBV11-2, with D unresolved. Here the CDR3 DNA reads TGTGCCAGCAGCTTTTTCCTTACGGGCACAGATACGCAGTATTTT. This sequence encodes CASSFFLTGTDTQYF.